Included here is one TCR beta chain sequence, with context. Its antigen is not yet known. Nothing much larger sits one base from this clone, and base qualities are not available. The germline V gene gives CDR1 as MNHEY and CDR2 as SVGAGI. The V end loses 0 bases and the J end loses 3 bases, and a stretch of 11 bases separates them. Counted from cysteine to phenylalanine, this CDR3 has 15 amino acids. The CDR3 DNA has 45 bases and is translated from base 1. TCR CDR3 regions were amplified from genomic DNA by multiplex PCR using the deep immunoSEQ assay. For each cell subset, the extracted genomic DNA was distributed evenly across all wells of several immunoSEQ 96-well plates, and each plate served as one replicate. For sorted subsets, each replicate PCR was loaded with approximately 0.2 ug genomic DNA, equivalent to 30,000 or so T cell genomes. The purified libraries were quantified using a Qubit 3.0 fluorometer, sized with a Bioanalyzer 2100, and then quantified again using the KAPA Library Quantification kit. A separate single-read 150-cycle Illumina NextSeq 550 flow cell was used to sequence each immunoSEQ 96-well plate. The original methods were these. The immunoSEQ output contained only junctional sequences without quality scores, so filtering could not match that applied to full-length reads. Sequences were annotated with PyIR, a Python wrapper for IgBLAST v1.9, and V/J genes and CDR3 were assigned using IMGT germline references. Reads were filtered out if the reads had weak V/J assignments (E-value above 1e-6), no CDR3, stop codons, out-of-frame junctions, or ambiguous translated residues. A V3J clonotype was defined by an identical inferred V gene, J gene, and CDR3 amino acid sequence. Percentage overlap between repertoires was computed as shared unique clonotypes divided by the size of the smaller repertoire. Repertoire richness was assessed with RTK rarefaction, the Chao1 estimator, and Recon v2.1 estimates of unobserved clonotypes. Generation probabilities were computed with OLGA for all TCRbeta clonotypes obtained by the gDNA method from four donors. Held by TCRdb, this immuneACCESS table contains in-frame sequences only and omits some clones. Under half of the omission traces to an unresolved V gene where checked; the cause of the rest is unknown. Clonal size and the V and J genes are those of that table, whereas D and trimming came from the DNA. Here the sample has hundreds of thousands of clones; around 96% occur a single time. The ten largest clones take up under 0.25% of the sample.

This entry belongs to a study of shared clonotypes between healthy human individuals (dated by TCRdb to 2020 to 2022). Concerning the study at large: A couple of women and a few men aged 18 to 49 years were included in the cohort. For each donor, three plates each were used for CD4 naive and CD4 memory, two plates were used for CD8 naive, and one plate was used for CD8 memory. To estimate repertoire size and how much clonotypes are shared between individuals, the study performed deep sequencing of blood TCR repertoires from roughly five healthy adults. Different laboratories and diverse techniques were used to prepare libraries and sequence TCR repertoires, to increase sequencing depth and limit assay-specific biases. Per donor, leukapheresis produced somewhere between about 0.9 and 10 billion PBMCs. Overall study results and their limits: Clonotypes shared by all four sorted-subset donors showed higher generation probabilities than non-shared clonotypes. The genetic and exposure-history diversity represented was limited by the small number of donors. Even with the large sequencing depth, rarefaction of the sorted-subset datasets indicated that sequencing was incomplete. When four donors were compared, the shared fraction of clonotypes was about 5.5% for naive CD4, approximately 3.3% for naive CD8, about 2.4% for memory CD4, and roughly 0.43% for memory CD8. Pairwise subsampling led to the expectation that sequencing depth would affect the degree of clonotype sharing among donors. Naive subsets generally had larger estimated clonotype richness than memory subsets did. Only blood was sampled, and tissue TCR repertoires likely differ from those in blood.

CD8 naive samples consisted of CD45RO-negative cells that were positively selected for CCR7, yielding a CD45RA+CCR7+ population without TemRA cells. Healthy HIV-negative adults with no recently reported acute infections or vaccinations were included as donors. Every donor was a Caucasian adult residing in Nashville, Tennessee, USA. Blood was obtained by leukapheresis, after which PBMCs were separated by Ficoll-Histopaque density gradient centrifugation and cryopreserved in liquid nitrogen vapor phase. Purity and quantity of every magnetically sorted T cell population were checked by analytical flow cytometry. From each sorted fraction, genomic DNA was isolated and quantified by UV absorbance on a Nanodrop 2000c.

The V and J segments used are TRBV6-5 and TRBJ1-2; the D region possibly corresponds to TRBD1 (5 bases align). The sequenced material came from naive CD8+ T cells sorted from blood. The cell subset or site label on this specimen signifies: CD45RA+CCR7+. This sequence was found in a man aged 30 to 45 in good health. CDR3 sequence: CASSYSAGGDYGYTF. In nucleotides, the sequence is TGTGCCAGCAGTTACTCCGCCGGGGGGGACTATGGCTACACCTTC.